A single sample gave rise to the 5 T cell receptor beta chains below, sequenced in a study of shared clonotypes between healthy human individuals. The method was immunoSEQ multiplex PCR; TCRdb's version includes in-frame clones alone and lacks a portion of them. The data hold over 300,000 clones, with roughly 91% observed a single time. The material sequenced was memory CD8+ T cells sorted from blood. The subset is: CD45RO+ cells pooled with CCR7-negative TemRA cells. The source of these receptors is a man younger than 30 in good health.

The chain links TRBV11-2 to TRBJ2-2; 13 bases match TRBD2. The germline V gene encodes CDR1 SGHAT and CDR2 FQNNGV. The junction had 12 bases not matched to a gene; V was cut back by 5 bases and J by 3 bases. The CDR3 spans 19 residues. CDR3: CASSPGTSGVQVDTGELFF. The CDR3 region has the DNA TGTGCCAGCAGCCCAGGGACTAGCGGGGTTCAAGTCGACACCGGGGAGCTGTTTTTT. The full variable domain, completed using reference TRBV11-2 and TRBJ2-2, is EAGVAQSPRYKIIEKRQSVAFWCNPISGHATLYWYQQILGQGPKLLIQFQNNGVVDDSQLPKDRFSAERLKGVDSTLKIQPAKLEDSAVYLCASSPGTSGVQVDTGELFFGEGSRLTVL.

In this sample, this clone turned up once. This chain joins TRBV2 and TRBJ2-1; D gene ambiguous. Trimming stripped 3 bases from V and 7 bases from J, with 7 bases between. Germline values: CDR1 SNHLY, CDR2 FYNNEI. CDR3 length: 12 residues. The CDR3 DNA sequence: TGTGCCAGCAGTGAGACCTTAAATGAGCAGTTCTTC. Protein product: CASSETLNEQFF.

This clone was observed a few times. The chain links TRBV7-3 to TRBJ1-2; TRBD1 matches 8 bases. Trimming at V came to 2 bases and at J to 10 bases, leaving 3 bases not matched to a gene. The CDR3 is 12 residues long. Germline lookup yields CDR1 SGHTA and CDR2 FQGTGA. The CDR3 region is CASSLSGGAYTF. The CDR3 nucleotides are TGTGCCAGCAGCTTATCAGGGGGCGCCTACACCTTC.

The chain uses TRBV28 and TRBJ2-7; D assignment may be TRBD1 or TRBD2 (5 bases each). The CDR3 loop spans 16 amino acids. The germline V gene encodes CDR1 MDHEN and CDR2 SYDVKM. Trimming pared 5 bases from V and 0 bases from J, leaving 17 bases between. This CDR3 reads CASSTPSGTGSYEQYF. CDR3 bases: TGTGCCAGCAGTACACCAAGTGGGACGGGCTCCTACGAGCAGTACTTC.

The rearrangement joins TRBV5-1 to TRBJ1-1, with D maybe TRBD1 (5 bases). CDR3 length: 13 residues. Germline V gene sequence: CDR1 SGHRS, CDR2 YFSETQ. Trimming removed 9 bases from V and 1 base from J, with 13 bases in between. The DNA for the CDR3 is TGCGCCAACCCGGGGCAGGGGAACACTGAAGCTTTCTTT. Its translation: CANPGQGNTEAFF.